This paragraph reports one T cell receptor (beta chain). The antigen remains undetermined. These data belong to a study of shared clonotypes between healthy human individuals. The material for each subset, its genomic DNA, was split evenly across several immunoSEQ plates. Assay used: immunoSEQ multiplex PCR; TCRdb lists only in-frame clones, some missing. Here the sample spans over 2 million clones, 85% to 95% being singletons. Study conclusions and caveats: Naive subsets generally had larger estimated richness than memory subsets.

Donors included only healthy HIV-negative adults lacking recent acute infections or vaccinations. Naive CD4+ cells were CD45RA-selected; the remaining cells were memory. The clonotype originates from a man aged 18-30 years in good health. Some clones in this sample may be carry-over from other donors' samples. The material sequenced was naive CD4+ T cells from PBMCs. Sample subset: CD45RA+ positively selected.

CDR3 residues: CASSLDPAFSGELFF. CDR3 coding DNA: TGTGCCAGCAGCTTGGATCCAGCGTTTTCTGGGGAGCTGTTTTTT. The chain employs TRBV5-4 and TRBJ2-2; no definite D call. The CDR3 contains 15 residues. Germline assignment: CDR1 SGHNT and CDR2 YYREEE (reference sequence). The V and J ends lost 0 bases and 8 bases respectively, with 14 bases between them.